These 9 T cell receptor beta chains were sequenced from one sample in a study of shared clonotypes between healthy human individuals. Some clones are missing from TCRdb's copy, which holds only in-frame ones; the method was immunoSEQ multiplex PCR. This sample yields over a million clones, of which roughly 97% are seen a single time; roughly 1.1% belongs to the top ten. The material sequenced was naive CD4+ T cells sorted from blood. Subset in this sample: CD45RA+ positively selected. These receptors were obtained from a man aged 25-45 years in good health.

The chain recombines TRBV5-1 with TRBJ2-2, with 8 bases that match TRBD2. After removal of 3 bases from V and 6 bases from J, the junction contained 7 bases not matched to a gene. CDR1 is SGHRS, CDR2 YFSETQ, per germline. The CDR3 is made up of 15 amino acids. The CDR3 loop is CASSYSSGSPGELFF. The CDR3 nucleotides read TGCGCCAGCAGCTACTCAAGCGGGAGCCCCGGGGAGCTGTTTTTT.

The genes are TRBV9 and TRBJ1-4; D remains ambiguous. V shed 4 bases and J shed 7 bases, with 17 bases lying between them. Germline V CDR1 and CDR2: SGDLS, YYNGEE. This CDR3 is built from 15 residues. In nucleotides, the CDR3 is TGTGCCAGCAGCACAACCGGTTTAGCCAGTGAAAAACTGTTTTTT. This sequence encodes CASSTTGLASEKLFF.

The V gene is TRBV18, the J gene TRBJ2-7; 10 bases fit TRBD1. J gave up 2 bases and V 6 bases, and 7 bases lay outside the gene matches. In germline, CDR1 is KGHSH, CDR2 LQKENI. This CDR3 contains 15 residues. The CDR3 DNA is TGTGCCAGCTCTCTTTTGGGGACAGGGGCCTACGAGCAGTACTTC. This codes for CASSLLGTGAYEQYF.

This clone was recorded once. The genes are TRBV2 and TRBJ1-5, with TRBD1 matching 9 bases. The length of the CDR3 is 15 residues. V lost 6 bases and J lost 7; bases outside the gene matches: 10. In germline, CDR1 is SNHLY, CDR2 FYNNEI. The CDR3 coding sequence is TGTGCCAGCAGCGTAAAGACAGGGGGAAACCAGCCCCAGCATTTT. Translating it yields CASSVKTGGNQPQHF.

The chain is built from TRBV19 and TRBJ2-3; TRBD2 matches at 13 bases. V was clipped by 5 bases and J by 4 bases; unmatched bases: 9. Looked up from germline, CDR1 is LNHDA and CDR2 is SQIVND (reference sequence). The CDR3 extends over 17 amino acids. The CDR3 loop is CASSARTSGRWADTQYF. The CDR3 region has the DNA TGTGCCAGTAGTGCCCGGACTAGCGGGAGATGGGCAGATACGCAGTATTTT.

The gene calls are TRBV28 and TRBJ1-2; no definite D call. This CDR3 has 15 amino acids. The ends were cut back, 6 bases at V and 0 bases at J, with 14 bases in the middle. Per germline, CDR1 MDHEN and CDR2 SYDVKM. CDR3 amino acids: CASRIGGEANYGYTF. CDR3 DNA: TGTGCCAGCAGGATAGGCGGGGAAGCTAACTATGGCTACACCTTC.

This clone was picked up one time. The chain couples TRBV7-2 to TRBJ1-1; 10 bases match TRBD1. Per the germline V gene, CDR1 is SGHTA and CDR2 is FQGNSA. Trimming took 5 bases from V and 4 from J; bases not matched to a gene: 10. The CDR3 spans 16 residues. The CDR3 DNA is TGTGCCAGCAGCCTTACCCGGACAGGGGGTAGCACTGAAGCTTTCTTT. This encodes CASSLTRTGGSTEAFF.

The rearrangement joins TRBV5-1 to TRBJ2-7; a weak D match, TRBD1 (5 bases). Trimming took off 0 bases at V and 4 bases at J, with 14 bases between the two ends. The length of the CDR3 is 15 residues. From germline, CDR1 is SGHRS and CDR2 YFSETQ. CDR3 nucleotide sequence: TGCGCCAGCAGCTTGGCCCTGGACACTCGATACGAGCAGTACTTC. Amino acid sequence: CASSLALDTRYEQYF.

The chain carries TRBV6-6 and TRBJ1-2; 9 bases match TRBD1. The V gene's germline CDR1 is MNHNY and CDR2 SVGAGI (reference sequence). V lost 1 base and J lost 4; bases outside the gene matches: 7. The CDR3 sequence is 16 residues long. CDR3 coding DNA: TGTGCCAGCAGTTACTTTCGGACAGGGGAGGTCTATGGCTACACCTTC. Amino acid sequence: CASSYFRTGEVYGYTF.